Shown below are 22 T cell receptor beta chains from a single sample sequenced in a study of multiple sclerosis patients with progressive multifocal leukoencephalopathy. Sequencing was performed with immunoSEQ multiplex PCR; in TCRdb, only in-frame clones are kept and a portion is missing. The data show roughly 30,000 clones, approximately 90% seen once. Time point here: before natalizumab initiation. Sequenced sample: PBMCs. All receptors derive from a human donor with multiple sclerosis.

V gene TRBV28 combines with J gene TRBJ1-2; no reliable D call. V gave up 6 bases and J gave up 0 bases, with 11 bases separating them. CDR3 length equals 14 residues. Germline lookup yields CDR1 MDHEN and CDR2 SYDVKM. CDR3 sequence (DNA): TGTGCCAGCAGCATCTCCGGGACTAACTATGGCTACACCTTC. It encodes CASSISGTNYGYTF.

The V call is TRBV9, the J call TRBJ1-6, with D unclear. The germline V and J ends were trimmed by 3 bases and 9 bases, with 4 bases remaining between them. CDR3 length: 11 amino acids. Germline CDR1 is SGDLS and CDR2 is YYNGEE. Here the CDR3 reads CASSECSPLHF. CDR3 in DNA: TGTGCCAGCAGCGAGTGTTCACCCCTCCACTTT.

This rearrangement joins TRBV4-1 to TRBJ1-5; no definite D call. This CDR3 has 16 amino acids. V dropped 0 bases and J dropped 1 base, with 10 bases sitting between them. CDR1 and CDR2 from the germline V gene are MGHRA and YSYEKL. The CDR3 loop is CASSQDGDRSNQPQHF. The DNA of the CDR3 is TGCGCCAGCAGCCAAGATGGGGATAGGAGCAATCAGCCCCAGCATTTT.

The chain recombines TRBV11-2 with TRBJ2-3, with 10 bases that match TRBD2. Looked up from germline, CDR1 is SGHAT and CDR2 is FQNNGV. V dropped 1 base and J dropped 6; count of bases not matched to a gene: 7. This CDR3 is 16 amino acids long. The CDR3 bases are TGTGCCAGCAGCTTAGTTCGAGCGGGGGGGCTTGATACGCAGTATTTT. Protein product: CASSLVRAGGLDTQYF. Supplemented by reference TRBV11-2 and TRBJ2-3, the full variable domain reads EAGVAQSPRYKIIEKRQSVAFWCNPISGHATLYWYQQILGQGPKLLIQFQNNGVVDDSQLPKDRFSAERLKGVDSTLKIQPAKLEDSAVYLCASSLVRAGGLDTQYFGPGTRLTVL.

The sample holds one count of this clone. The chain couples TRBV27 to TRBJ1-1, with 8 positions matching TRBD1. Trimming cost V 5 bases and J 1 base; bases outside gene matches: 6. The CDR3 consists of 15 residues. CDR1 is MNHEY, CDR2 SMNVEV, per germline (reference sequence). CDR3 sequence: CASSPSTGGNTEAFF. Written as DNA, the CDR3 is TGTGCCAGCAGTCCCTCCACAGGGGGGAACACTGAAGCTTTCTTT.

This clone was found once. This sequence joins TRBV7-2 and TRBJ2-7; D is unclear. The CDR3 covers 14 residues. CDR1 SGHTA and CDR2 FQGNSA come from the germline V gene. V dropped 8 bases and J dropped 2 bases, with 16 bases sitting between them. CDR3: CASGRHGVTYEQYF. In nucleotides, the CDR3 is TGTGCCAGCGGCCGCCATGGCGTAACCTACGAGCAGTACTTC.

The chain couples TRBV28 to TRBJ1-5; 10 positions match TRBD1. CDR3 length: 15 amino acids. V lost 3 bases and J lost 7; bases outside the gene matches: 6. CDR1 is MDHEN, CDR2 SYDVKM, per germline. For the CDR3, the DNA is TGTGCCAGCAGTTTTCAGGACAGGGGGGGGCAGCCCCAGCATTTT. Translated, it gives CASSFQDRGGQPQHF.

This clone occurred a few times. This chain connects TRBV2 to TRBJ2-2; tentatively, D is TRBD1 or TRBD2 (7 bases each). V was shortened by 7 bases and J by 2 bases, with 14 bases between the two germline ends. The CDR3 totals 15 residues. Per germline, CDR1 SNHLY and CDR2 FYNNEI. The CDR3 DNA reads TGTGCCAGCATTGGGAGGGGGCGAAACACCGGGGAGCTGTTTTTT. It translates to CASIGRGRNTGELFF.

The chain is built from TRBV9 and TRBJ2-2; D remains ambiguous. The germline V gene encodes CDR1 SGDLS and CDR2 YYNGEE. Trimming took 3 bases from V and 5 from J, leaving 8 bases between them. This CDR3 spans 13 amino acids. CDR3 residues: CASSGTATGELFF. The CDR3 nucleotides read TGTGCCAGCAGCGGGACGGCGACCGGGGAGCTGTTTTTT.

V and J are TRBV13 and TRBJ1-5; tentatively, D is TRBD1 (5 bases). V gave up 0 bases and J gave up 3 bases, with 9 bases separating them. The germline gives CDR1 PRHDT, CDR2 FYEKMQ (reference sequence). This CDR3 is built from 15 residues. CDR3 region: CASSLGRQINQPQHF. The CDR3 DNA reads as TGTGCCAGCAGCTTAGGCCGACAGATCAATCAGCCCCAGCATTTT.

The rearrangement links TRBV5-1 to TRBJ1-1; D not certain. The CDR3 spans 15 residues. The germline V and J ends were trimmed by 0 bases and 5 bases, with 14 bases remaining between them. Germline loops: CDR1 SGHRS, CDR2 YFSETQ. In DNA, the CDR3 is TGCGCCAGCAGCTTGGGGACCACCGGAGGGACTGAAGCTTTCTTT. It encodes CASSLGTTGGTEAFF.

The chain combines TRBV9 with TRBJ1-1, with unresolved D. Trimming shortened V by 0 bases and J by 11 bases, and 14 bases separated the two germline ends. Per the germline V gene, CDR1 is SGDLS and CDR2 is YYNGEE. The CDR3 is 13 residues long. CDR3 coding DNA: TGTGCCAGCAGCGTAGTAGATCAGGCGCGTGCTTTCTTT. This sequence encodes CASSVVDQARAFF.

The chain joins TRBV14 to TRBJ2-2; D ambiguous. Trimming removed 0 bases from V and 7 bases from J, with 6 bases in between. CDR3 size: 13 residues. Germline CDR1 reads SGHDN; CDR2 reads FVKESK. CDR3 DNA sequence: TGTGCCAGCAGCCAAGATCTTGGCGGGGAGCTGTTTTTT. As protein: CASSQDLGGELFF.

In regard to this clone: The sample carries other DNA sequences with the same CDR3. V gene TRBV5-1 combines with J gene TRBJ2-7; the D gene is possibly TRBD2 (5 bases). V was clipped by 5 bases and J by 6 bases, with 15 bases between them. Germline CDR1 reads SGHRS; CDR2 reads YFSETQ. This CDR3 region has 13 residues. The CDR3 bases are TGCGCCAGCAGTCTACCGACGGGGAGCGAGCAGTACTTC. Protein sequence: CASSLPTGSEQYF. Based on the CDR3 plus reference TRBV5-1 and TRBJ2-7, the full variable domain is KAGVTQTPRYLIKTRGQQVTLSCSPISGHRSVSWYQQTPGQGLQFLFEYFSETQRNKGNFPGRFSGRQFSNSRSEMNVSTLELGDSALYLCASSLPTGSEQYFGPGTRLTVT.

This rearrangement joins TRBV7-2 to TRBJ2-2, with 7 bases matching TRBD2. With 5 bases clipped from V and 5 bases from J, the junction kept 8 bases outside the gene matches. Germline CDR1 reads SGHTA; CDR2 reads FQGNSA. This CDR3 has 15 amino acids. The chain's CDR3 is CASSPQWGGTGELFF. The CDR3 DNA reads TGTGCCAGCAGCCCCCAATGGGGGGGAACCGGGGAGCTGTTTTTT.

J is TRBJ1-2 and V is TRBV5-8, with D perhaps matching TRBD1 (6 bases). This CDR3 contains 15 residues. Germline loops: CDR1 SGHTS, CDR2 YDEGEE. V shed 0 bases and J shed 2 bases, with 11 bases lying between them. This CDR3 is CASSLGLQGNYGYTF. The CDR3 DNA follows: TGTGCCAGCAGCTTGGGTCTCCAGGGGAACTATGGCTACACCTTC.

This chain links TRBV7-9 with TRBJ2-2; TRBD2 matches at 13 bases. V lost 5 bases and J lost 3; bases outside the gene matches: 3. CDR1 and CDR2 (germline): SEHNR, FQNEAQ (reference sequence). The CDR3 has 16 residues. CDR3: CASSPGTSGDTGELFF. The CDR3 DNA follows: TGTGCCAGCAGCCCAGGGACTAGCGGGGACACCGGGGAGCTGTTTTTT.

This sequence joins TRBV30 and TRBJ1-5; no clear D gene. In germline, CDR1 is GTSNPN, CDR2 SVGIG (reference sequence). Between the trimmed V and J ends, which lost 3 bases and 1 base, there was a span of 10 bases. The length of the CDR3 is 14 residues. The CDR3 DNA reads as TGTGCCTGGAGGCTCGCGGGCAGCAATCAGCCCCAGCATTTT. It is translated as CAWRLAGSNQPQHF.

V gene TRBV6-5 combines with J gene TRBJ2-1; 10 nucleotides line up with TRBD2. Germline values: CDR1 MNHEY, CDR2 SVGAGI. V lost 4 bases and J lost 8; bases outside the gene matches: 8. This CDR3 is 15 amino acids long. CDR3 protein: CASSSSGGVIHEQFF. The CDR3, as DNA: TGTGCCAGCAGTTCGAGCGGGGGGGTTATCCATGAGCAGTTCTTC.

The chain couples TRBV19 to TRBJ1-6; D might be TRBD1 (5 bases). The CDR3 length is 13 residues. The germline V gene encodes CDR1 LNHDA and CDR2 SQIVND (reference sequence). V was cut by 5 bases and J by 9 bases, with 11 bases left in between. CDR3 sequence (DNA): TGTGCCAGTAGTTGGCAGGGACGTTCACCCCTCCACTTT. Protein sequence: CASSWQGRSPLHF. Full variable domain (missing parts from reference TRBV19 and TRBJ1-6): DGGITQSPKYLFRKEGQNVTLSCEQNLNHDAMYWYRQDPGQGLRLIYYSQIVNDFQKGDIAEGYSVSREKKESFPLTVTSAQKNPTAFYLCASSWQGRSPLHFGNGTRLTVT.

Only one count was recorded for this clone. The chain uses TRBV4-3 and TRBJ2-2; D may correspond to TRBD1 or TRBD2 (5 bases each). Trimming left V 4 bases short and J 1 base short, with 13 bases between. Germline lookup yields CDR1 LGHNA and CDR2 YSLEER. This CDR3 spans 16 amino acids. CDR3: CASSPGTGWNTGELFF. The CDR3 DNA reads TGCGCCAGCAGCCCGGGGACCGGGTGGAACACCGGGGAGCTGTTTTTT.

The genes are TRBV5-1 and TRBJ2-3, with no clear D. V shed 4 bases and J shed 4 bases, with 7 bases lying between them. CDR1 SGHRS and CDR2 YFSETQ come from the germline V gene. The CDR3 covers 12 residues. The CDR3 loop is CASSLNADTQYF. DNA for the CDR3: TGCGCCAGCAGCCTGAACGCAGATACGCAGTATTTT.